A selection of T cell receptor beta chains follows, all from one sample in a study of cytomegalovirus exposure and HLA in healthy donors. Only in-frame clones appear in the TCRdb table, and some are missing; sequencing was by immunoSEQ multiplex PCR. Found here are around 140,000 clones, approximately 78% of them singletons; the top ten hold under 1.5%. The sequenced material came from PBMCs. The receptors come from a female donor in good health and CMV-seronegative. CDR3s include the opening cysteine and the closing phenylalanine or tryptophan. The order of the fields is J gene, D gene, V gene, clone size, CDR3 protein, CDR3 DNA. D genes are given only for firm matches. Rows may omit the clone size; those that give it use once, few, many or a size class.

TRBJ1-3 | - | TRBV4-1 | - | CASSQEARSDTIYF | TGCGCCAGCAGCCAAGAGGCCAGGTCCGACACCATATATTTT
TRBJ2-3 | TRBD2 | TRBV7-9 | - | CASSSGGAGATDTQYF | TGTGCCAGCAGCTCCGGGGGGGCAGGGGCAACAGATACGCAGTATTTT
TRBJ1-4 | TRBD1 | TRBV28 | - | CASKGGSSEKLFF | TGTGCCAGCAAAGGGGGCTCGAGTGAAAAACTGTTTTTT
TRBJ2-1 | - | TRBV11-2 | - | CASSGDSSYNEQFF | TGTGCCAGCAGCGGGGACTCCTCCTACAATGAGCAGTTCTTC
TRBJ2-5 | - | TRBV5-1 | - | CASSLGAGLDETQYF | TGCGCCAGCAGCTTGGGTGCAGGGCTGGATGAGACCCAGTACTTC
TRBJ1-3 | - | TRBV5-4 | - | CASSLRGSGNTIYF | TGTGCCAGCAGCTTGCGGGGGTCTGGAAACACCATATATTTT
TRBJ2-5 | - | TRBV6-1 | - | CASTRQDQQETQYF | TGTGCCAGTACTAGACAGGATCAACAAGAGACCCAGTACTTC
TRBJ2-1 | - | TRBV7-2 | - | CASSPVGGAAYNEQFF | TGTGCCAGCAGCCCCGTCGGGGGAGCAGCCTACAATGAGCAGTTCTTC
TRBJ2-1 | TRBD2 | TRBV9 | - | CASSVAAGGGEQFF | TGTGCCAGCAGCGTAGCGGCGGGAGGGGGTGAGCAGTTCTTC
TRBJ2-7 | TRBD1 | TRBV30 | - | CAWTRDSYEQYF | TGTGCCTGGACCAGGGACAGTTACGAGCAGTACTTC
TRBJ1-6 | - | TRBV4-1 | - | CASSQDTFSLHF | TGCGCCAGCAGCCAGGACACTTTCTCCCTCCACTTT
TRBJ1-1 | - | TRBV28 | - | CASSFEGGVRTEAFF | TGTGCCAGCAGTTTTGAGGGAGGAGTAAGGACTGAAGCTTTCTTT
TRBJ2-2 | - | TRBV4-1 | once | CASSLSRGSGELFF | TGCGCCAGCAGCCTGAGCCGGGGGTCCGGGGAGCTGTTTTTT
TRBJ2-1 | TRBD2 | TRBV5-6 | - | CASSAGTSGRDEQFF | TGTGCCAGCAGCGCCGGGACTAGCGGGAGGGATGAGCAGTTCTTC
TRBJ1-2 | - | TRBV27 | - | CASTKLGGLNYGYTF | TGTGCCAGCACCAAATTGGGAGGGTTGAACTATGGCTACACCTTC
TRBJ1-5 | - | TRBV15 | - | CATSRDLGALEPQHF | TGTGCCACCAGCAGAGATTTGGGGGCCTTGGAGCCCCAGCATTTT
TRBJ1-1 | - | TRBV9 | - | CASSVDAGNTEAFF | TGTGCCAGCAGCGTAGACGCGGGAAACACTGAAGCTTTCTTT
TRBJ1-4 | - | TRBV25-1 | - | CASSDPSTGWPNEKLFF | TGTGCCAGCAGTGACCCATCCACAGGGTGGCCTAATGAAAAACTGTTTTTT
TRBJ2-3 | - | TRBV5-4 | - | CASSPTSTDTQYF | TGTGCCAGCAGCCCCACTAGCACAGATACGCAGTATTTT
TRBJ2-7 | - | TRBV10-3 | - | CAIMAGPAYSYEQYF | TGTGCCATCATGGCAGGTCCCGCTTACTCCTACGAGCAGTACTTC
TRBJ2-3 | TRBD2 | TRBV19 | - | CASSMLAGHFTDTQYF | TGTGCCAGTAGTATGCTAGCGGGACATTTCACAGATACGCAGTATTTT
TRBJ1-2 | - | TRBV6-1 | - | CASGVSPPDRGYTF | TGTGCCAGCGGAGTTTCCCCCCCAGACAGAGGCTACACCTTC
TRBJ2-6 | - | TRBV27 | once | CASSSLGGPGANVLTF | TGTGCCAGCAGTTCTTTGGGGGGGCCAGGGGCCAACGTCCTGACTTTC
TRBJ1-1 | - | TRBV5-1 | - | CASSLDSTGVGTEAFF | TGCGCCAGCAGCTTGGATTCAACGGGGGTTGGCACTGAAGCTTTCTTT
TRBJ1-2 | TRBD1 | TRBV10-3 | - | CAISGQGLSYGYTF | TGTGCCATCAGTGGACAGGGCTTGTCCTATGGCTACACCTTC
TRBJ1-5 | - | TRBV5-4 | - | CASSLDGGKPQHF | TGTGCCAGCAGCTTGGATGGCGGTAAGCCCCAGCATTTT
TRBJ1-2 | - | TRBV4-3 | - | CASSQDNRAEKGYTF | TGCGCCAGCAGCCAAGACAACAGGGCTGAAAAGGGCTACACCTTC
TRBJ1-2 | - | TRBV19 | - | CASSIDFSGVDGYTF | TGTGCCAGTAGTATTGACTTCTCAGGGGTGGATGGCTACACCTTC
TRBJ2-7 | - | TRBV2 | - | CASSGWREQYF | TGTGCCAGCAGTGGATGGAGAGAGCAGTACTTC
TRBJ1-5 | TRBD1 | TRBV7-8 | once | CASSRGTGANPNQPQHF | TGTGCCAGCAGCCGAGGTACAGGGGCAAACCCCAATCAGCCCCAGCATTTT
TRBJ1-5 | - | TRBV19 | - | CASSILATGPQPQHF | TGTGCCAGTAGTATCTTAGCGACAGGCCCTCAGCCCCAGCATTTT
TRBJ2-7 | TRBD2 | TRBV2 | few | CASGPGLAAYEQYF | TGTGCCAGCGGACCGGGACTAGCGGCATACGAGCAGTACTTC
TRBJ2-5 | - | TRBV15 | - | CATSRDQGGQETQYF | TGTGCCACCAGCAGAGATCAAGGGGGCCAAGAGACCCAGTACTTC
TRBJ1-2 | TRBD1 | TRBV7-9 | - | CASSYIEQGDGYTF | TGTGCCAGCAGCTACATTGAACAGGGGGATGGCTACACCTTC
TRBJ2-3 | - | TRBV5-1 | - | CASSLETPSTDTQYF | TGCGCCAGCAGCTTGGAGACTCCTAGCACAGATACGCAGTATTTT
TRBJ2-2 | - | TRBV25-1 | - | CASSENRLDGELFF | TGTGCCAGCAGTGAGAACAGGCTGGACGGGGAGCTGTTTTTT
TRBJ1-5 | - | TRBV6-6 | - | CASSYRDTANQPQHF | TGTGCCAGCAGTTACCGGGACACCGCCAATCAGCCCCAGCATTTT
TRBJ2-1 | TRBD1 | TRBV5-5 | - | CASSWMGRGQNTNEQFF | TGTGCCAGCAGCTGGATGGGTAGGGGGCAGAATACGAATGAGCAGTTCTTC
TRBJ2-5 | - | TRBV7-2 | - | CASSLNLRSGTQYF | TGTGCCAGCAGCTTAAATTTGCGTTCAGGGACCCAGTACTTC
TRBJ1-2 | - | TRBV7-2 | - | CASSFLQGDYGYTF | TGTGCCAGCAGCTTCCTACAGGGTGACTATGGCTACACCTTC